This is a list of T cell receptor beta chains from one sample in a study of early T cells in non-severe SARS-CoV-2 infection. MiXCR was run by TCRdb on the 5' RACE reads, yielding one entry per CDR3 protein. The sample has roughly 81,000 distinct CDR3 sequences, 9% to 13% seen once. Input material: whole blood. These receptors were obtained from an adult who was a healthcare worker with PCR-confirmed SARS-CoV-2 infection or an uninfected control (not recorded which). Each CDR3 is given with its conserved first and last residue. Each record gives: J gene, V gene, D gene, clone size, CDR3 DNA, CDR3 protein. The D gene is left open where the match is weak. Only some rows state a clone size, as once, few, many or a class for expanded clones.

TRBJ2-1 TRBV7-3 TRBD1 - TGTGCCAGCAGCCCCGGACAGGGTCTTGTAAATGAGCAGTTCTTC CASSPGQGLVNEQFF
TRBJ1-5 TRBV28 - - TGTGCCAGCAGTTTACCCCTGGGCGCCAATCAGCCCCAGCATTTT CASSLPLGANQPQHF
TRBJ1-2 TRBV18 - - TGTGCCAGCCTGGGCTATGGCTACGCCTTC CASLGYGYAF
TRBJ2-7 TRBV5-5 TRBD1 many TGTGCCAGCAGCTTGGCCGTTGGACAGGGAAGCTCCTACGAGCAGTACTTC CASSLAVGQGSSYEQYF
TRBJ1-4 TRBV6-6 - - TGTGCCAGCAGTTTTCGACAGGTCGCGAGAGAAAAACTGTTTTTT CASSFRQVAREKLFF
TRBJ2-3 TRBV10-3 - - TGTGCCATCAGGCCTGGGACCCGGGCGGGGGCGACCACAGATACGCAGTATTTT CAIRPGTRAGATTDTQYF
TRBJ2-1 TRBV5-1 TRBD2 few TGCGCCAGCAGCTCGCTAGCGGGAGGGCCGAACAATGAGCAGTTCTTC CASSSLAGGPNNEQFF
TRBJ2-1 TRBV19 TRBD1 few TGTGCCAGTAGCGACAGGGCTTCTAGCTCCTACAATGAGCAGTTCTTC CASSDRASSSYNEQFF
TRBJ1-6 TRBV28 - few TGTGCCAGCAGTTTACAAATGTCACCCCTCCACTTT CASSLQMSPLHF
TRBJ1-2 TRBV9 - - TGTGCCAGCAGCGTAGAACGGAGGTCTGGCTACACCTTC CASSVERRSGYTF
TRBJ2-7 TRBV6-2/TRBV6-3 TRBD2 many TGTGCCAGCAGGCCGACTAATAGCGGGGGTTACGAGCAGTACTTC CASRPTNSGGYEQYF